The rows below give T cell receptor beta chains drawn from one sample of a study of blood T cell repertoires in COVID-19. Profiling relied on immunoSEQ multiplex PCR, and the TCRdb table lists in-frame clones only, not all of them. The sample contains around 6,400 clones, approximately 80% of which appear only once. Specimen: peripheral blood. The source of these receptors is a human donor with active COVID-19. The donor label of this sample is uncertain. The CDR3 runs from the conserved cysteine through the conserved F or W. The D gene is left open where the match is weak. Clone size appears in some rows only: once, few, many, or a class for an expanded clone.

J | size | V | D | CDR3 | DNA
TRBJ2-3 | . | TRBV12-2 | . | CASRPGFGVEVTDTQYF | TGTGCAAGTCGCCCCGGATTCGGGGTGGAGGTCACAGATACGCAGTATTTT
TRBJ1-1 | . | TRBV27 | . | CASSLSETGNTEAFF | TGTGCCAGCAGTTTATCCGAGACAGGGAACACTGAAGCTTTCTTT
TRBJ2-1 | . | TRBV19 | TRBD2 | CASSMHGGRRLAGANEQFF | TGTGCCAGTAGTATGCACGGGGGGAGGAGGCTAGCGGGTGCGAATGAGCAGTTCTTC
TRBJ2-5 | . | TRBV5-5 | . | CASSLMSLGGLQETQYF | TGTGCCAGCAGCTTGATGTCTTTAGGCGGTCTCCAAGAGACCCAGTACTTC
TRBJ2-7 | few | TRBV2 | TRBD2 | CASKPSGGLYEQYF | TGTGCCAGCAAGCCCAGCGGGGGGCTTTACGAGCAGTACTTC
TRBJ1-5 | . | TRBV18 | . | CASSPDPGVGQPQHF | TGTGCCAGCTCACCGGACCCCGGGGTGGGTCAGCCCCAGCATTTT
TRBJ2-7 | . | TRBV5-1 | . | CASSLGLSSYEQYF | TGCGCCAGCAGCTTGGGACTCAGCTCCTACGAGCAGTACTTC
TRBJ2-5 | . | TRBV19 | TRBD2 | CASSIGRGAQETQYF | TGTGCCAGTAGTATCGGGCGGGGGGCACAAGAGACCCAGTACTTC
TRBJ2-7 | . | TRBV7-9 | TRBD1 | CASSLAFQGAELDEQYF | TGTGCCAGCAGCTTAGCCTTTCAGGGGGCTGAGTTAGACGAGCAGTACTTC
TRBJ2-7 | . | TRBV14 | . | CASSPRVSRGYEQYF | TGTGCCAGCAGCCCAAGGGTCTCAAGGGGCTACGAGCAGTACTTC
TRBJ2-7 | . | TRBV5-1 | . | CASSPRDSYEQYF | TGCGCCAGCAGCCCCAGGGACTCCTACGAGCAGTACTTC
TRBJ2-1 | . | TRBV29-1 | TRBD2 | CSVAGTSEYNEQFF | TGCAGCGTTGCCGGGACTAGCGAGTACAATGAGCAGTTCTTC
TRBJ2-1 | . | TRBV7-9 | TRBD1 | CASSSTQGAAYNEQFF | TGTGCCAGCAGCTCCACCCAGGGGGCCGCCTACAATGAGCAGTTCTTC
TRBJ2-2 | . | TRBV4-1 | . | CASSLADSNTGELFF | TGCGCCAGCAGTTTAGCGGACTCGAACACCGGGGAGCTGTTTTTT
TRBJ2-3 | once | TRBV6-5 | . | CASRDRAPDTQYF | TGTGCCAGCAGAGACAGAGCCCCAGATACGCAGTATTTT
TRBJ1-5 | . | TRBV19 | . | CASSIDGGSQPQHF | TGTGCCAGTAGTATTGACGGGGGATCTCAGCCCCAGCATTTT
TRBJ2-7 | . | TRBV28 | TRBD1 | CASSHQQGEYEQYF | TGTGCCAGCAGTCACCAACAGGGGGAGTACGAGCAGTACTTC
TRBJ2-7 | . | TRBV7-2 | . | CASSLHTTYEQYF | TGTGCCAGCAGCTTACACACAACCTACGAGCAGTACTTC
TRBJ1-5 | . | TRBV10-2 | TRBD1 | CASSEFGTGEQPQHF | TGCGCCAGCAGTGAGTTCGGGACAGGGGAACAGCCCCAGCATTTT
TRBJ2-5 | once | TRBV18 | . | CASSPFVQTTQETQYF | TGTGCCAGCTCACCGTTTGTACAAACAACGCAAGAGACCCAGTACTTC
TRBJ2-1 | large | TRBV3-1/TRBV3-2 | . | CASSWYRGIPEQFF | TGTGCCAGCAGCTGGTACAGAGGGATACCCGAGCAGTTCTTC
TRBJ2-7 | . | TRBV6-5 | . | CASSPWGESSYEQYF | TGTGCCAGCAGCCCCTGGGGGGAGAGCTCCTACGAGCAGTACTTC
TRBJ2-3 | . | TRBV5-8 | . | CASSSRWSTSTDTQYF | TGTGCCAGCAGCTCACGTTGGTCGACTAGCACAGATACGCAGTATTTT
TRBJ2-2 | . | TRBV3-1/TRBV3-2 | TRBD1 | CASSPMGTGEPGELFF | TGTGCCAGCAGCCCCATGGGGACAGGGGAACCCGGGGAGCTGTTTTTT
TRBJ2-1 | once | TRBV3-1/TRBV3-2 | TRBD2 | CASSRTSGSYNEQFF | TGTGCCAGCAGCCGGACTAGCGGCTCCTACAATGAGCAGTTCTTC
TRBJ2-1 | . | TRBV3-1/TRBV3-2 | TRBD2 | CASSQVPGLAPSSYNEQFF | TGTGCCAGCAGCCAAGTCCCGGGACTAGCGCCTAGCTCCTACAATGAGCAGTTCTTC
TRBJ1-1 | once | TRBV5-1 | . | CASSSQGNVAEAFF | TGCGCCAGCAGCAGTCAGGGAAACGTTGCTGAAGCTTTCTTT
TRBJ2-5 | . | TRBV7-2 | . | CASSFKGEETQYF | TGTGCCAGCAGCTTCAAGGGGGAAGAGACCCAGTACTTC
TRBJ2-7 | . | TRBV20-1 | TRBD2 | CSAKRGPEQYF | TGCAGTGCTAAGCGGGGGCCCGAGCAGTACTTC
TRBJ1-4 | . | TRBV6-1 | TRBD1 | CASSEAGDRRNEKLFF | TGTGCCAGCAGTGAAGCCGGGGACAGAAGGAATGAAAAACTGTTTTTT
TRBJ1-5 | . | TRBV7-2 | . | CATRRQAYQPQHF | TGTGCCACTCGGCGACAGGCGTATCAGCCCCAGCATTTT
TRBJ2-1 | . | TRBV6-5 | . | CASRSQSSYNEQFF | TGTGCCAGCAGGTCCCAGTCCTCCTACAATGAGCAGTTCTTC
TRBJ2-1 | . | TRBV2 | TRBD2 | CASSKTSGRVNEQFF | TGTGCCAGCAGCAAGACTAGCGGGAGGGTTAATGAGCAGTTCTTC
TRBJ1-6 | . | TRBV7-9 | . | CASSSTEPGLSPLHF | TGTGCCAGCAGTTCCACTGAGCCGGGACTGTCGCCCCTCCACTTT
TRBJ2-2 | once | TRBV5-1 | TRBD2 | CASRKVLAGPGELFF | TGCGCCAGCAGAAAAGTACTAGCGGGACCCGGGGAGCTGTTTTTT
TRBJ2-5 | . | TRBV5-6 | TRBD1 | CASSFRTGRETQYF | TGTGCCAGCAGCTTCCGGACAGGGCGCGAGACCCAGTACTTC
TRBJ1-1 | . | TRBV6-5 | TRBD1 | CASNRGENTEAFF | TGTGCCAGCAACAGGGGAGAGAACACTGAAGCTTTCTTT
TRBJ1-3 | once | TRBV5-1 | . | CASSLQGSGNTIYF | TGCGCCAGCAGCTTGCAGGGCTCTGGAAACACCATATATTTT
TRBJ2-1 | . | TRBV19 | TRBD2 | CASNLLAGGDNEQFF | TGTGCCAGTAACCTCCTAGCGGGAGGGGACAATGAGCAGTTCTTC
TRBJ1-2 | . | TRBV2 | . | CASTTANYGYTF | TGTGCCAGCACAACAGCTAACTATGGCTACACCTTC
TRBJ2-7 | . | TRBV6-5 | TRBD1 | CASRNRGNEQYF | TGTGCCAGCAGGAACAGGGGGAACGAGCAGTACTTC
TRBJ2-2 | once | TRBV2 | . | CASSKEGAANTGELFF | TGTGCCAGCAGTAAAGAGGGAGCAGCGAACACCGGGGAGCTGTTTTTT
TRBJ2-5 | . | TRBV24-1 | TRBD1 | CATSAQIRDPGQGDEETQYF | TGTGCCACCAGTGCTCAGATCCGAGATCCGGGACAGGGAGATGAAGAGACCCAGTACTTC
TRBJ2-7 | . | TRBV10-3 | TRBD1 | CAISEQGALSDEQYF | TGTGCCATCAGTGAACAGGGGGCGCTTTCCGACGAGCAGTACTTC
TRBJ2-2 | . | TRBV30 | TRBD2 | CAWSVSGGVTGELFF | TGTGCCTGGAGTGTAAGCGGGGGGGTGACCGGGGAGCTGTTTTTT
TRBJ2-7 | once | TRBV7-2 | . | CASSYRSWGQSYEQYF | TGTGCCAGCAGCTACCGGAGCTGGGGGCAGAGTTACGAGCAGTACTTC
TRBJ2-2 | . | TRBV5-8 | . | CASSYSTGELFF | TGTGCCAGCAGCTACTCGACTGGGGAGCTGTTTTTT
TRBJ1-1 | . | TRBV11-2 | . | CASSLVRGPTEAFF | TGTGCCAGCAGCTTAGTCCGAGGGCCCACTGAAGCTTTCTTT
TRBJ2-2 | . | TRBV5-5 | TRBD2 | CASRRLAGGPNGELFF | TGTGCCAGCAGAAGACTAGCGGGGGGGCCGAACGGGGAGCTGTTTTTT